The 22 T cell receptor beta chains reported below all come from one sample, sequenced in a study of blood T cell repertoires in COVID-19. The method was immunoSEQ multiplex PCR; TCRdb's version includes in-frame clones alone and lacks a portion of them. This table holds approximately 230,000 clones, about 80% found once. Sequencing input: PBMCs or T cells enriched from blood (not recorded which). The receptors here all came from a man aged 35 to 55 who had recovered from COVID-19.

This chain uses TRBV12-3 or TRBV12-4 with TRBJ1-5, with D unclear. The CDR3 covers 13 residues. The V gene lost 9 bases and the J gene lost 3 bases, with 12 bases spanning the gap. CDR3 sequence: CASTEGFNQPQHF. The DNA of the CDR3 is TGTGCCAGTACGGAGGGATTCAATCAGCCCCAGCATTTT.

This chain uses TRBV29-1 with TRBJ1-2, with 8 nucleotides matching TRBD1. The germline V gene has CDR1 SQVTM and CDR2 ANQGSEA. CDR3 length: 13 amino acids. V was clipped by 6 bases and J by 4 bases; unmatched bases: 7. The CDR3 bases are TGCAGCGTCGGACAGGGCATCGGCTATGGCTACACCTTC. Translated: CSVGQGIGYGYTF.

This chain connects TRBV30 to TRBJ1-3, with D perhaps matching TRBD1 (5 bases). CDR3 length equals 13 residues. CDR1 GTSNPN and CDR2 SVGIG come from the germline V gene (reference sequence). Trimming took 1 base from V and 7 from J, leaving 11 bases between them. CDR3 bases: TGTGCCTGGAGTGGGACATCCGGGAACACCATATATTTT. Encoded protein: CAWSGTSGNTIYF.

This chain uses TRBV10-3 with TRBJ1-5; the match to TRBD1 covers 8 bases. Germline V CDR1 and CDR2: ENHRY, SYGVKD. V was clipped by 5 bases and J by 6 bases; unmatched bases: 9. This CDR3 comprises 15 residues. In nucleotides, the CDR3 is TGTGCCATCAGTCCAGACAGGGGAAGCTTTCAGCCCCAGCATTTT. It encodes CAISPDRGSFQPQHF.

The chain is built from TRBV5-5 and TRBJ2-3, with D maybe TRBD1 (5 bases). Trimming took off 4 bases at V and 2 bases at J, with 17 bases between the two ends. Germline CDR1 SGHKS, CDR2 YYEKEE (reference sequence). This CDR3 has 16 amino acids. CDR3 amino acids: CASSRRGIGATDTQYF. CDR3 bases: TGTGCCAGCAGCAGACGAGGTATAGGGGCCACAGATACGCAGTATTTT.

The chain has TRBV19 and TRBJ2-4, with D perhaps matching TRBD1 (5 bases). The V and J ends lost 3 bases and 1 base respectively, with 10 bases between them. There are 15 residues in the CDR3. Germline V gene lookup returns CDR1 LNHDA and CDR2 SQIVND (reference sequence). The CDR3 loop is CASSITAGAKNIQYF. The DNA of the CDR3 is TGTGCCAGTAGTATCACGGCAGGGGCCAAAAACATTCAGTACTTC.

This chain joins TRBV19 and TRBJ2-7; D perhaps matches TRBD1 (5 bases). This CDR3 comprises 11 residues. The germline gives CDR1 LNHDA, CDR2 SQIVND (reference sequence). Trimming left V 6 bases short and J 4 bases short, with 7 bases between. CDR3 in DNA: TGTGCCAGTAGCCCAGGGTACGAGCAGTACTTC. This codes for CASSPGYEQYF.

This chain uses TRBV25-1 with TRBJ2-3, with a tentative D call TRBD1 (5 bases). The V end lost 6 bases, the J end lost 2 bases, and 15 bases lay between the germline ends. The CDR3 length is 15 residues. CDR1 is MGHDK, CDR2 SYGVNS, per germline. CDR3 sequence: CASRGHYPSTDTQYF. For the CDR3, the DNA is TGTGCCAGCAGAGGACACTATCCATCCACAGATACGCAGTATTTT.

This chain joins TRBV28 and TRBJ2-3, with no clear D. Germline CDR1 is MDHEN and CDR2 is SYDVKM. V was clipped by 4 bases and J by 10 bases, with 12 bases between them. The CDR3 runs to 12 residues. The CDR3 here is CASSSSRAPQYF. The CDR3 nucleotides read TGTGCCAGCAGTTCCTCAAGAGCCCCGCAGTATTTT. Full variable domain (missing parts from reference TRBV28 and TRBJ2-3): DVKVTQSSRYLVKRTGEKVFLECVQDMDHENMFWYRQDPGLGLRLIYFSYDVKMKEKGDIPEGYSVSREKKERFSLILESASTNQTSMYLCASSSSRAPQYFGPGTRLTVL.

As to this clone: The same CDR3 is also encoded by other DNA sequences in this sample. This chain joins TRBV5-1 and TRBJ1-6; 8 bases fit TRBD1. The CDR3 totals 15 residues. Germline V lookup: CDR1 SGHRS, CDR2 YFSETQ. V shed 4 bases and J 10 bases; nucleotides not matched to a gene: 10. CDR3 region: CASSLAGTGRSPLHF. In nucleotides, the CDR3 is TGCGCCAGCAGCCTGGCCGGGACAGGAAGGTCACCCCTCCACTTT.

This clone showed up many times. The chain links TRBV27 to TRBJ2-7; D is possibly TRBD2 (6 bases). This CDR3 is built from 13 residues. Trimming stripped 6 bases from V and 4 bases from J, with 13 bases between. Germline CDR1 is MNHEY and CDR2 is SMNVEV (reference sequence). Here the CDR3 DNA reads TGTGCCAGCAGGGTCGGGAGTAGATACGAGCAGTACTTC. It encodes CASRVGSRYEQYF.

This chain joins TRBV11-1 and TRBJ1-2, with D tentatively TRBD1 (5 bases). The V end was cut by 3 bases, the J end by 7 bases, with 12 bases between. The CDR3 has 13 residues. In germline, CDR1 is SGHAT, CDR2 FQDESV (reference sequence). The DNA for the CDR3 is TGTGCCAGCAGCTTTGTGCAGGGTTCTGGCTACACCTTC. It specifies CASSFVQGSGYTF.

The V gene is TRBV4-1, the J gene TRBJ1-6; no clear D. The length of the CDR3 is 16 residues. Germline CDR1 MGHRA, CDR2 YSYEKL. Trimming removed 1 base at V and 7 bases at J, with 14 bases between. The CDR3 DNA is TGCGCCAGCAGCCAAGCATCATCTCTGAGGAATTCACCCCTCCACTTT. The encoded protein is CASSQASSLRNSPLHF.

This rearrangement joins TRBV28 to TRBJ1-2; 7 bases align to TRBD1. The V and J ends lost 5 bases and 8 bases, in that order; junction bases with no gene match: 8. This CDR3 has 13 amino acids. Germline CDR1 reads MDHEN; CDR2 reads SYDVKM. This CDR3 reads CASSALTGRGYTF. The CDR3 coding sequence is TGTGCCAGCAGTGCCCTGACAGGGAGGGGCTACACCTTC.

This chain uses TRBV19 with TRBJ1-5, with D unresolved. The germline V gene has CDR1 LNHDA and CDR2 SQIVND (reference sequence). Trimming pared 3 bases from V and 5 bases from J, leaving 14 bases between. CDR3 length equals 15 residues. The chain's CDR3 is CASSMGRPPDQPQHF. The CDR3 DNA sequence: TGTGCCAGTAGTATGGGCAGGCCGCCAGATCAGCCCCAGCATTTT. The full variable domain, in which reference TRBV19 and TRBJ1-5 provide the parts outside the CDR3, is DGGITQSPKYLFRKEGQNVTLSCEQNLNHDAMYWYRQDPGQGLRLIYYSQIVNDFQKGDIAEGYSVSREKKESFPLTVTSAQKNPTAFYLCASSMGRPPDQPQHFGDGTRLSIL.

DNA for the CDR3: TGTGCCAGCAGCCAAGAGGGGACAGGGGAAGAGCAGTACTTC. This encodes CASSQEGTGEEQYF. The rearrangement links TRBV3-1 (or the pseudogene TRBV3-2) to TRBJ2-7; TRBD1 aligns across 10 bases. Germline values: CDR1 LGHDT, CDR2 YNNKEL (reference sequence). The CDR3 covers 14 residues. Trimming removed 0 bases from V and 7 bases from J; junction bases left unmatched: 3.

This clone was seen many times. CDR3 nucleotides: TGTGCCAGCAGTCAAGAACCTACCAACACAGATACGCAGTATTTT. This encodes CASSQEPTNTDTQYF. The chain carries TRBV7-6 and TRBJ2-3; D not certain. CDR1 is SGHVS, CDR2 FNYEAQ, per germline. The CDR3 consists of 15 residues. V was trimmed by 6 bases and J by 2 bases, leaving 15 bases between them.

This clone was counted only a few times. The rearrangement uses TRBV19 and TRBJ2-7; 7 nucleotides match TRBD2. CDR1 is LNHDA and CDR2 is SQIVND in the germline V gene (reference sequence). CDR3 size: 13 residues. V was clipped by 9 bases and J by 4 bases; unmatched bases: 9. CDR3 region: CASGRGSRYEQYF. The CDR3 DNA follows: TGTGCCAGCGGGCGGGGGAGCAGGTACGAGCAGTACTTC.

The chain links TRBV9 to TRBJ1-1; TRBD1 matches 9 bases. The CDR3 runs to 16 residues. With 3 bases clipped from V and 5 bases from J, the junction kept 11 bases outside the gene matches. The germline CDR1 and CDR2 sequences are SGDLS and YYNGEE. The CDR3 spells CASSEAAQGAGTEAFF. Written as DNA, the CDR3 is TGTGCCAGCAGCGAGGCCGCACAGGGGGCGGGAACTGAAGCTTTCTTT.

The chain combines TRBV30 with TRBJ1-5; D is possibly TRBD1 (5 bases). The CDR3 contains 14 residues. Germline V lookup: CDR1 GTSNPN, CDR2 SVGIG (reference sequence). Trimming shortened V by 3 bases and J by 9 bases, and 18 bases separated the two germline ends. This CDR3 reads CAWSPGLREGPQHF. For the CDR3, the DNA is TGTGCCTGGAGCCCGGGACTCAGGGAAGGGCCCCAGCATTTT. Based on the CDR3 plus reference TRBV30 and TRBJ1-5, the full variable domain is SQTIHQWPATLVQPVGSPLSLECTVEGTSNPNLYWYRQAAGRGLQLLFYSVGIGQISSEVPQNLSASRPQDRQFILSSKKLLLSDSGFYLCAWSPGLREGPQHFGDGTRLSIL.

This rearrangement joins TRBV5-4 to TRBJ1-2, with 7 bases aligning to TRBD1. The length of the CDR3 is 14 residues. The V gene's germline CDR1 is SGHNT and CDR2 YYREEE (reference sequence). V was clipped by 4 bases and J by 4 bases; unmatched bases: 7. The CDR3 spells CASSPRGAGYGYTF. CDR3 DNA sequence: TGTGCCAGCAGCCCCAGGGGGGCCGGCTATGGCTACACCTTC.

The V and J genes are TRBV19 and TRBJ2-1, with D possibly TRBD1 on 6 matching bases. The V gene lost 10 bases and the J gene lost 4 bases, with 14 bases spanning the gap. The germline CDR1 and CDR2 sequences are LNHDA and SQIVND (reference sequence). This CDR3 comprises 13 residues. The DNA of the CDR3 is TGTGCCAACCGCCCCGACAGGTACAATGAGCAGTTCTTC. It yields the protein CANRPDRYNEQFF.